The T cell receptor (beta chain) described here comes from a study of blood T cell repertoires in COVID-19. Study-level background: Italy, Spain and the United States were the sources of the convalescent and acute COVID-19 samples.

Authors' analysis steps: The authors estimated nucleated cell counts from reference gene primer amplification. Assay: immunoSEQ multiplex PCR; the TCRdb copy retains only in-frame clones and omits some. D and trimming come from the DNA, and the V and J calls and clone size come from that table. This table holds about 410,000 clones, about 90% found once. Assignments of participants to cohorts depended upon their own reported clinical history. Germline loops: CDR1 SEHNR, CDR2 FQNEAQ (reference sequence). The CDR3 sequence is 12 residues long. What was sequenced was PBMCs or T cells enriched from blood (not recorded which). The chain combines TRBV7-9 with TRBJ1-1; D unclear. This receptor was taken from a woman aged 30 to 39 who had recovered from COVID-19. The CDR3 sequence: CAKGDLNTEAFF. The CDR3 bases are TGTGCGAAGGGAGACTTGAACACTGAAGCTTTCTTT.